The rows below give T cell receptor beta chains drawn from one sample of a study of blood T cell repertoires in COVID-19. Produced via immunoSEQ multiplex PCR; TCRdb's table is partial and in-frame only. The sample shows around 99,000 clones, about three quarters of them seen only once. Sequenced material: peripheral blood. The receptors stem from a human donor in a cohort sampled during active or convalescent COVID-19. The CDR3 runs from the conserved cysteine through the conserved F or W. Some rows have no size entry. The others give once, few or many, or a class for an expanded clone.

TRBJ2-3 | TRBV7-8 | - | CASRPREQRGGFWSTDTQYF
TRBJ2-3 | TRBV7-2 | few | CASSSPGLVAVTQYF
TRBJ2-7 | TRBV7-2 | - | CASSLGDRAWGAYEQYF
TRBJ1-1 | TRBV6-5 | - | CASSVTQGTEAFF
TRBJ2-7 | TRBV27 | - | CASSLYGTGWYEQYF
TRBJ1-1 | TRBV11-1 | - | CASSWSADTEAFF
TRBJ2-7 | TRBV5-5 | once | CASSLVGTGAYEQYF
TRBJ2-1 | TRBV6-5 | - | CASSYARSSSYNEQFF
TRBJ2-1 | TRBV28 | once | CASSPSGRGSYNEQFF
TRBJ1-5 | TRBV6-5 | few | CASSQLETGPKPQHF
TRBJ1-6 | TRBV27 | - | CASSWGHTSSYNSPLHF
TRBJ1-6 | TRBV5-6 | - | CASSFRQNNNSPLHF
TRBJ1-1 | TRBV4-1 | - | CASSQGGQGSTEAFF
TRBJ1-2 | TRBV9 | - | CASSRGQGAPYGYTF
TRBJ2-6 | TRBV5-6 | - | CASSFTGVAVSGANVLTF
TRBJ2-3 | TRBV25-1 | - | CASSASGGSDTQYF
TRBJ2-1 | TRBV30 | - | CAWSVLGRLAGEYNEQFF
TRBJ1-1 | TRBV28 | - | CATWDRVTEAFF
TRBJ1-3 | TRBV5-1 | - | CASSLSTGYGNTIYF
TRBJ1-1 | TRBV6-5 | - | CATLAVRGPEAFF
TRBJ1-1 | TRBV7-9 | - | CASSLAPNSGAFF
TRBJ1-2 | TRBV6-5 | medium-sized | CASSYVGGGYTF
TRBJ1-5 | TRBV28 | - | CASSLVSGQSNQPQHF
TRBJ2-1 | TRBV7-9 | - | CASSARGASVLNEQFF
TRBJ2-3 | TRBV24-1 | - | CATNFPKVKAGTGSGDTQYF
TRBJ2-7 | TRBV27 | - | CASRLGLSYEQYF
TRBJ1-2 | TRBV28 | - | CASTQDSYGYTF
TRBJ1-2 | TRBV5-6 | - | CASTGTSYGYTF
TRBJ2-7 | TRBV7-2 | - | CASRPTGTIYEQYF
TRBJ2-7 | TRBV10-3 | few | CAIKDLSYEQYF
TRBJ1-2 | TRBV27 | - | CASSLAGTGYYGYTF
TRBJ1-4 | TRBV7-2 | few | CASSLGTGSNEKLFF
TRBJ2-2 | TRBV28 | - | CASSSRVRRGPNTGELFF
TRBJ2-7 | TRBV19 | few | CASSIRGTSSTYEQYF
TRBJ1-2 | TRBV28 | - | CASSLVDRGIEGYTF
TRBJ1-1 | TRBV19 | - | CASRPTGEDTEAFF
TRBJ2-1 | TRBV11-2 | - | CASSLGLAGANEQFF
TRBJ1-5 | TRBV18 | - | CASSRGQNNQPQHF
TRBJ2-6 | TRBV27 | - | CASSHDLTGANVLTF
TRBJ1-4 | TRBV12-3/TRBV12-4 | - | CASSFSEKLFF
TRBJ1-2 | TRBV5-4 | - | CASSFAQGYVYGYTF
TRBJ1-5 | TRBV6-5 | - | CASSQQGAPQPQHF
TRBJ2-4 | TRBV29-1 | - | CSVEVPRGYIQYF
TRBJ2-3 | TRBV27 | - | CASSKPGLVGDTQYF
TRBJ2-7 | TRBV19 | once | CASSIGGGPDSYEQYF
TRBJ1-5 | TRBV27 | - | CASSSIRQGSRAPQHF
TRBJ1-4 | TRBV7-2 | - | CASSTRQGAGEKLFF
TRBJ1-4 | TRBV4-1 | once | CASSQGTVSTNEKLFF
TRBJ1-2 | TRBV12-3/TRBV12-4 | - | CASSPQGANGYTF
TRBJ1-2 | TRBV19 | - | CASTPSGTGGNHGYTF
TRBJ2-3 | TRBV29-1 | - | CSVSSTDTQYF
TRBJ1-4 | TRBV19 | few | CASRGVATSEKLFF